The present T cell receptor (beta chain) was sequenced within a study of blood T cells in healthy people across ages. Looking at the study overall: Template switching picked up about one barcoded beta molecule for each two T cells.

About this clonotype: As yet, its antigen is unknown.

Study conclusions and caveats: Diversity figures derived from one million T cells were judged to underestimate the true value.

Drawn from each donor were 7.5 to 10 milliliters of peripheral blood. A second PCR of 7 to 11 cycles used a sample-barcoded 5' primer and a J-beta primer mix. TCRdb re-called the 5' RACE reads with MiXCR, one entry per CDR3 protein. Altogether under 1,000,000 distinct CDR3 sequences are present, roughly 35% being singletons, with the ten largest covering around 13%. The germline V gene has CDR1 SGHTA and CDR2 FQGNSA. The length of the CDR3 is 15 residues. J was trimmed by 3 bases and V by 4 bases; bases with no gene match: 6. This chain uses TRBV7-2 with TRBJ2-7; 10 bases map to TRBD2. The sequenced sample was blood. The receptor's source is a man younger than 30 in good health. In nucleotides, the CDR3 is TGTGCCAGCAGCTCGCTAGCGGGGGCCCACTACGAGCAGTACTTC. As protein: CASSSLAGAHYEQYF.